This T cell receptor beta chain was retrieved from a study of T cells after yellow fever vaccination. At the level of the study: Low-cell-number fractions underwent preparation using SMART-Seq v4 Ultra Low Input.

TCRdb passed the 5' RACE reads through MiXCR, listing each CDR3 protein once. The sample consists of more than 90,000 distinct CDR3 sequences, around 6.7% of them appearing once. The CDR3 spans 13 residues. The germline V and J ends were trimmed by 5 bases and 6 bases, with 14 bases remaining between them. The germline CDR1 and CDR2 sequences are DFQATT and SNEGSKA (reference sequence). This clonotype was seen repeatedly, ten times or more. This chain uses TRBV20-1 with TRBJ1-5; D not resolved. This TCR was sampled from a young man who received the YFV17D yellow fever vaccine. The input for sequencing was CD4+ T cells sorted from PBMCs, taken roughly 46 days after the first yellow fever vaccination. CDR3 DNA sequence: TGCAGTGCTCTTCTGGAGATGGGTCAGCCCCAGCATTTT. The encoded protein is CSALLEMGQPQHF.